A selection of T cell receptor beta chains follows, all from one sample in a study of OX40 agonist ivuxolimab in advanced cancers. Sequencing used immunoSEQ multiplex PCR; TCRdb keeps in-frame clones, though not all of them. The sample lists 20,000 to 30,000 clones; under 85% were seen once. This specimen consisted of CD4+ or CD8+ T cells sorted from blood, obtained in a trial of the OX40 agonist ivuxolimab. These receptors originate from an adult with an advanced solid tumor such as melanoma, head and neck, liver or kidney cancer. Each CDR3 is given without its conserved first and last residue.

>TRBV7-9|TRBJ1-1
ASSPSREIIAPEAF
>TRBV19|TRBJ1-5
ASRRATNQPQH
>TRBV7-9|TRBJ2-5
ASSSYKETQY
>TRBV7-2|TRBJ2-5
ASSRRLAGGNWKETQY
>TRBV11-2|TRBJ2-1
ASSLGSPYNEQF
>TRBV29-1|TRBJ2-3
SIPNEGQGATDTQY
>TRBV6-1|TRBJ1-5
ASSEERTGRQPQH
>TRBV6-1|TRBJ2-1
ASSEIGTTILGNEQF
>TRBV27|TRBJ2-1
ASSSTGTGIFNEQF
>TRBV9|TRBJ1-2
ASSAWTGGYT
>TRBV27|TRBJ2-3
ASSLPATGGDTQY
>TRBV10-2|TRBJ2-7
ASTLTSGGTYEQY
>TRBV6-4|TRBJ1-1
ASSDRGHTEAF
>TRBV5-4|TRBJ2-3
ASSSQGGAGGPNTDTQY
>TRBV6-1|TRBJ1-5
ASRPYTGGYQPQH
>TRBV27|TRBJ2-7
ASSLRSGGRSYEQY
>TRBV6-6|TRBJ2-1
ASSYRIGGAYNEQF
>TRBV4-1|TRBJ2-1
ASSQALGYNEQF
>TRBV6-5|TRBJ2-3
ASSYSAGAADTQY
>TRBV19|TRBJ2-3
ASSIAHRVKGTDTQY
>TRBV7-6|TRBJ1-5
ASSPQGNQPQH
>TRBV9|TRBJ2-3
ASSVSLQGASNTQY
>TRBV9|TRBJ1-3
ASSGEGQNSGNTIY
>TRBV6-5|TRBJ2-7
ASSYSIAYEQY
>TRBV10-3|TRBJ1-5
ATAPEGSNQPQH
>TRBV27|TRBJ2-1
ASGRWGNEQF
>TRBV6-6|TRBJ2-7
ASSYGLSGYEQY
>TRBV4-3|TRBJ1-1
ASSQYRFMNTEAF
>TRBV6-5|TRBJ2-2
ASSYVVGGHTGELF
>TRBV7-8|TRBJ2-3
ASSLALTDTQY
>TRBV29-1|TRBJ1-1
STGGGVTEAF
>TRBV10-2|TRBJ2-5
ATGPLETQY
>TRBV27|TRBJ1-2
ASKGQDRGSPNYGYT
>TRBV9|TRBJ1-5
ASSAGQGGGQPQH
>TRBV5-1|TRBJ1-6
ASRTGGYLTDPLH
>TRBV18|TRBJ1-1
ASSPGAGNTEAF
>TRBV5-1|TRBJ1-1
ASSLAPSTNTEAF
>TRBV29-1|TRBJ1-2
SVDGAGYT
>TRBV5-1|TRBJ1-6
ASSLDVRAPLH
>TRBV6-4|TRBJ1-2
ASSDRSSGNGYT
>TRBV9|TRBJ2-3
ASSSWTSGANRYTQY
>TRBV5-6|TRBJ1-4
ASSFLTDATNEKLF
>TRBV6-5|TRBJ2-1
ASSYRDRVYNEQF
>TRBV29-1|TRBJ1-1
STPGLLNTEAF
>TRBV4-1|TRBJ1-2
ASSQPDTSYGYT
>TRBV7-9|TRBJ2-7
ASSSPGQVFHEQY
>TRBV4-1|TRBJ1-5
ASSLRFGKGSDQPQH
>TRBV19|TRBJ2-7
ASSLMTGVSYEQY
>TRBV19|TRBJ1-1
ASSIGRREAF
>TRBV5-6|TRBJ2-3
ASSLGAGGTTDTQY